Relative to its sample, the clone carrying this T cell receptor (beta chain) is medium-sized. Its antigen remains unknown. This record comes from a study of OX40 agonist ivuxolimab in advanced cancers. Across the whole study: Ivuxolimab was delivered to patients intravenously every 2 weeks at doses spanning 0.01 to 10 mg/kg. Patients with prior anti-PD-1, anti-PD-L1 or anti-CTLA-4 therapy were eligible; 40% had some.

Study-wide results and limits: With doses of 0.1 to 3.0 mg/kg, CD4+ and CD8+ blood T cells had undergone clonal expansion by week 6.

From germline, CDR1 is SGHRS and CDR2 YFSETQ. V shed 0 bases and J shed 4 bases, with 12 bases lying between them. The CDR3 totals 15 residues. Assay: immunoSEQ multiplex PCR; the TCRdb copy retains only in-frame clones and omits some. Among roughly 9,400 clones listed, roughly three quarters were seen once. Sequences were derived from CD4+ or CD8+ T cells sorted from blood, sampled in a trial of the OX40 agonist ivuxolimab. The gene calls are TRBV5-1 and TRBJ2-3; D not certain. This clonotype was sampled from an adult with an advanced solid tumor such as melanoma, head and neck, liver or kidney cancer. The CDR3 sequence: CASSLELGNSDTQYF. The CDR3 DNA reads as TGCGCCAGCAGCTTGGAATTGGGTAACTCAGATACGCAGTATTTT.